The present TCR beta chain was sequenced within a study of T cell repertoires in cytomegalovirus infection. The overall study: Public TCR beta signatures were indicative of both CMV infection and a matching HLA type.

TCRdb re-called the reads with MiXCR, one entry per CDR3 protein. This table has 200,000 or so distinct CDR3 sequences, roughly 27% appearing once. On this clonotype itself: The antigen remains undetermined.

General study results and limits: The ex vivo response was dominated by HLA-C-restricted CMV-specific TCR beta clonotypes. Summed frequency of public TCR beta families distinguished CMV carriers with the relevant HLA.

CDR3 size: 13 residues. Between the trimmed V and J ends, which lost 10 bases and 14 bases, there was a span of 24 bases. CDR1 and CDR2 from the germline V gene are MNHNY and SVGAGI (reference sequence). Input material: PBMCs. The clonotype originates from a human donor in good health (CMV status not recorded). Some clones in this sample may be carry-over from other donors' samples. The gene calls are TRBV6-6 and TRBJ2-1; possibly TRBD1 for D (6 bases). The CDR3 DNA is TGTGCCACCCCTAAAGGACAGAGCGTCAGCGAGTTCTTC. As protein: CATPKGQSVSEFF.